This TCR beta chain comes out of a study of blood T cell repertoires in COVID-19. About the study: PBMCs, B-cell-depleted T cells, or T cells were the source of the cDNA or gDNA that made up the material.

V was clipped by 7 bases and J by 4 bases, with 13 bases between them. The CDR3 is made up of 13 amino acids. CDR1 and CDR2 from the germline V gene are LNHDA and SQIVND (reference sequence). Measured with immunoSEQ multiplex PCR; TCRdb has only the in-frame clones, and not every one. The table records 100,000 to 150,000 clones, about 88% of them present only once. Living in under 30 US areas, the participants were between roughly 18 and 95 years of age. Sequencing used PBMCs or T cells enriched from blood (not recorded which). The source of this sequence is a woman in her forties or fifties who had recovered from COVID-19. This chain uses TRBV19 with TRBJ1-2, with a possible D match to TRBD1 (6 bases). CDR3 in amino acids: CASTITGSYGYTF. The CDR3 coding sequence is TGTGCCAGTACCATTACAGGGTCCTATGGCTACACCTTC.